Presented here are 8 T cell receptor beta chains from one specimen sequenced in a study of OX40 agonist ivuxolimab in advanced cancers. The assay was immunoSEQ multiplex PCR, and TCRdb's table has in-frame clones only and misses some. The sample records about 71,000 clones, roughly 81% being singletons. Material: CD4+ or CD8+ T cells sorted from blood, obtained in a trial of the OX40 agonist ivuxolimab. These receptor sequences come from an adult with an advanced solid tumor such as melanoma, head and neck, liver or kidney cancer.

The chain uses TRBV29-1 and TRBJ2-2, with no clear D. Trimming stripped 3 bases from V and 0 bases from J, with 5 bases between. This CDR3 has 13 amino acids. Germline CDR1 reads SQVTM; CDR2 reads ANQGSEA. The CDR3 loop is CSVDTSNTGELFF. The CDR3 coding sequence is TGCAGCGTTGACACCTCGAACACCGGGGAGCTGTTTTTT.

This chain connects TRBV10-3 to TRBJ2-6; the match to TRBD2 covers 10 bases. The CDR3 totals 17 residues. In germline, CDR1 is ENHRY, CDR2 SYGVKD. J gave up 0 bases and V 6 bases, and 5 bases lay outside the gene matches. This CDR3 reads CAISPSGGGSGANVLTF. The CDR3 region has the DNA TGTGCCATCAGCCCGAGCGGGGGGGGCTCTGGGGCCAACGTCCTGACTTTC.

The V call is TRBV18, the J call TRBJ1-2; no clear D. From germline, CDR1 is KGHSH and CDR2 LQKENI. The V gene lost 0 bases and the J gene lost 4 bases, with 6 bases spanning the gap. This CDR3 is 13 amino acids long. The DNA of the CDR3 is TGTGCCAGCTCACCACCAGTGATCTATGGCTACACCTTC. Its protein product is CASSPPVIYGYTF. The variable domain in full, completed from reference TRBV18 and TRBJ1-2, reads NAGVMQNPRHLVRRRGQEARLRCSPMKGHSHVYWYRQLPEEGLKFMVYLQKENIIDESGMPKERFSAEFPKEGPSILRIQQVVRGDSAAYFCASSPPVIYGYTFGSGTRLTVV.

The chain combines TRBV6-5 with TRBJ1-1; D gene unclear. Germline assignment: CDR1 MNHEY and CDR2 SVGAGI. The CDR3 length is 14 residues. V lost 6 bases to trimming and J lost 1 base, with 12 bases between them. The CDR3 spells CASRDPSSNTEAFF. The CDR3 DNA is TGTGCCAGCAGGGATCCCAGCTCGAACACTGAAGCTTTCTTT.

CDR3 protein: CASSSDSEQFF. The CDR3 nucleotides are TGTGCCAGCAGCTCCGACAGTGAGCAGTTCTTC. The chain uses TRBV7-2 and TRBJ2-1; D perhaps matches TRBD1 (5 bases). The CDR3 covers 11 residues. Germline lookup yields CDR1 SGHTA and CDR2 FQGNSA. Trimming took off 4 bases at V and 9 bases at J, with 7 bases between the two ends.

The rearrangement links TRBV11-3 to TRBJ1-1; D is possibly TRBD1 (5 bases). Germline V lookup: CDR1 SGHNT, CDR2 YENEEA. With 8 bases removed from V and 1 base from J, the gap between germline ends came to 17 bases. The CDR3 totals 15 residues. The chain's CDR3 is CASGGKAGTNTEAFF. In DNA, the CDR3 is TGTGCCAGCGGAGGAAAAGCAGGGACGAACACTGAAGCTTTCTTT.

The chain employs TRBV6-5 and TRBJ1-1, with D maybe TRBD1 (6 bases). This CDR3 contains 16 residues. V was cut by 0 bases and J by 5 bases, with 16 bases left in between. CDR1 is MNHEY, CDR2 SVGAGI, per germline. The CDR3 DNA is TGTGCCAGCAGTTACTCGAAAGGTCTAGGGGGGACTGAAGCTTTCTTT. Residues: CASSYSKGLGGTEAFF.

V usage is TRBV14 and J usage is TRBJ2-7; D call uncertain. Germline CDR1 SGHDN, CDR2 FVKESK. V lost 5 bases and J 0 bases, leaving 5 bases between the germline ends. This CDR3 region has 12 residues. In DNA, the CDR3 is TGTGCCAGCAGCGCGAGCTCCTACGAGCAGTACTTC. This codes for CASSASSYEQYF.